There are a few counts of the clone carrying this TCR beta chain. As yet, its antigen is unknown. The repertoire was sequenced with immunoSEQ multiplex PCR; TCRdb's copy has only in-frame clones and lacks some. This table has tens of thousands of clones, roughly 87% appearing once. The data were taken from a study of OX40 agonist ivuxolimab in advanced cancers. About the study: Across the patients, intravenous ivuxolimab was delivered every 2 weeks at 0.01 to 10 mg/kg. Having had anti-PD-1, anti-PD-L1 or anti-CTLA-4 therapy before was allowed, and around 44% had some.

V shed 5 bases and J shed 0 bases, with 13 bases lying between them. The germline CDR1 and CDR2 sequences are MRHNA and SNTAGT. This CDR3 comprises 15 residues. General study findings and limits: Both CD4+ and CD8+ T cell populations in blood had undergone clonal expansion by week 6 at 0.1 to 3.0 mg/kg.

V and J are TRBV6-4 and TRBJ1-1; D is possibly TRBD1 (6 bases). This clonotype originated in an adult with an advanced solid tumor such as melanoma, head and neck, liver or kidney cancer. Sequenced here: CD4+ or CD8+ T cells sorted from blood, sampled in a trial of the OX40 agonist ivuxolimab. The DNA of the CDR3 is TGTGCCAGCAGTCAATTCGGGACATTGAACACTGAAGCTTTCTTT. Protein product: CASSQFGTLNTEAFF.